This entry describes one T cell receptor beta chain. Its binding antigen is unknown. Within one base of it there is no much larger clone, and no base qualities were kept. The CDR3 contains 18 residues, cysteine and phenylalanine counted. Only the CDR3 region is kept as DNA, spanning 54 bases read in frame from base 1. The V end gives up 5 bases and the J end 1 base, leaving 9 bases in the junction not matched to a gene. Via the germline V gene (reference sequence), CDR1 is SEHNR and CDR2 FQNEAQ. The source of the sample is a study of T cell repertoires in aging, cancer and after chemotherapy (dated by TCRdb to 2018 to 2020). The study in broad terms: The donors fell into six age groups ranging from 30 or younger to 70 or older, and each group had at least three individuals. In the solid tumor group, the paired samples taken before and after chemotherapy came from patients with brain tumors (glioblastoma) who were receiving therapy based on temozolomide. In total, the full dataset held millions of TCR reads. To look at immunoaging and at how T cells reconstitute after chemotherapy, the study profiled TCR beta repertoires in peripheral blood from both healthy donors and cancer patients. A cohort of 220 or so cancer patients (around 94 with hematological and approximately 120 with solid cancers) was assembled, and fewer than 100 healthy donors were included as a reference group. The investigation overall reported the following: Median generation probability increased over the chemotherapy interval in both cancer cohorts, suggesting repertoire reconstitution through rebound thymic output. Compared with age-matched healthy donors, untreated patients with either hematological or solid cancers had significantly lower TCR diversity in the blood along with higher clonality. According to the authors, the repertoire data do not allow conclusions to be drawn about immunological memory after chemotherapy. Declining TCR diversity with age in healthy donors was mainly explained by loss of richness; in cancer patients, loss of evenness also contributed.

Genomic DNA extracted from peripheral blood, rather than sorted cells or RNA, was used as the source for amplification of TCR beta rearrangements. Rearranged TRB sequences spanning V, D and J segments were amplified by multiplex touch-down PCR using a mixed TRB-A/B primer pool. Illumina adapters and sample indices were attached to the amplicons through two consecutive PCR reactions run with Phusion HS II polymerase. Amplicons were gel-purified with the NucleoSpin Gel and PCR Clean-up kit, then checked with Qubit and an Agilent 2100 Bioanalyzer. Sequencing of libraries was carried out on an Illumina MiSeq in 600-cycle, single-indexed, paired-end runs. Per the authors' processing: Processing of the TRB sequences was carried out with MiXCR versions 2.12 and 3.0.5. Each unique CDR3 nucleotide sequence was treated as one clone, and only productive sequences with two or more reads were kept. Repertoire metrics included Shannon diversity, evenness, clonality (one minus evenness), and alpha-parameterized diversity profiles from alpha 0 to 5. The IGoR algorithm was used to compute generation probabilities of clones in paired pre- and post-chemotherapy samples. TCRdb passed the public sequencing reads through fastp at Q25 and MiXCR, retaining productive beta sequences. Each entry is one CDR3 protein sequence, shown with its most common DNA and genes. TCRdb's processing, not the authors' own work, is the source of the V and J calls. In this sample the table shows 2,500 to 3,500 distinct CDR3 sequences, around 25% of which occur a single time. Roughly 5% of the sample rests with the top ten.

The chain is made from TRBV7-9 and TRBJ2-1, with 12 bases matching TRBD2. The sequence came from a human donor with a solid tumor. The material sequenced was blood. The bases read TGTGCCAGCAGCCCTGGACTAGCGGGGCTAGGTTCCTACAATGAGCAGTTCTTC. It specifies CASSPGLAGLGSYNEQFF.